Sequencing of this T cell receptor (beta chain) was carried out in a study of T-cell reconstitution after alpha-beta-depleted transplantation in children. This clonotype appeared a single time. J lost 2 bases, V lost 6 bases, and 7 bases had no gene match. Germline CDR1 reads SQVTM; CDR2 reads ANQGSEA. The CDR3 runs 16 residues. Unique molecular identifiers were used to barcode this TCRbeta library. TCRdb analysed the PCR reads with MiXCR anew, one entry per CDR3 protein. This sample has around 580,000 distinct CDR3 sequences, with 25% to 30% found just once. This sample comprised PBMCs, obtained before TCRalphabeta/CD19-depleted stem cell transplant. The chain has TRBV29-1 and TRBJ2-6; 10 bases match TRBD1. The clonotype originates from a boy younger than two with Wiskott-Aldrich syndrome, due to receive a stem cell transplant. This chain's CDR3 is CSVDRQGATGANVLTF. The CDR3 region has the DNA TGCAGCGTAGATAGACAGGGGGCAACTGGGGCCAACGTCCTGACTTTC.